These 20 T cell receptor beta chains were sequenced from one sample in a study of immune evolution from preneoplasia to lung adenocarcinoma. Profiling relied on immunoSEQ multiplex PCR, and the TCRdb table lists in-frame clones only, not all of them. The data hold 30,000 to 45,000 clones, with about 74% observed a single time. Sequencing input: FFPE invasive lung adenocarcinoma tissue. Source of these receptors: a person aged 55 to 69 with lung adenocarcinoma.

This rearrangement joins TRBV7-2 to TRBJ2-7; D gene ambiguous. Germline CDR1 reads SGHTA; CDR2 reads FQGNSA. V was cut by 4 bases and J by 0 bases, with 16 bases left in between. The CDR3 spans 16 residues. CDR3 sequence (DNA): TGTGCCAGCAGCTCCGAACCCAGAGGACCCTCCTACGAGCAGTACTTC. Its translation is CASSSEPRGPSYEQYF.

The chain is built from TRBV28 and TRBJ1-1; no firm D call. Germline loops: CDR1 MDHEN, CDR2 SYDVKM. V lost 7 bases, J lost 1 base, and 10 bases lay in between. The CDR3 has 13 residues. CDR3 sequence (DNA): TGTGCCAGCATGAGACCGACGAACACTGAAGCTTTCTTT. Translation gives CASMRPTNTEAFF. The entire variable domain, with the rest obtained from reference TRBV28 and TRBJ1-1, is as follows: DVKVTQSSRYLVKRTGEKVFLECVQDMDHENMFWYRQDPGLGLRLIYFSYDVKMKEKGDIPEGYSVSREKKERFSLILESASTNQTSMYLCASMRPTNTEAFFGQGTRLTVV.

By sample fraction, this clone is medium-sized. The chain joins TRBV7-9 to TRBJ1-3, with TRBD1 matching 7 bases. The CDR3 runs to 16 residues. V trimming: 5 bases; J trimming: 2 bases; junction bases outside the gene matches: 9. From germline, CDR1 is SEHNR and CDR2 FQNEAQ (reference sequence). Here the CDR3 reads CASSPVQGVAGNTIYF. The DNA of the CDR3 is TGTGCCAGCAGCCCGGTTCAGGGGGTGGCTGGAAACACCATATATTTT.

V and J are TRBV2 and TRBJ2-5; 7 nucleotides match TRBD1. Looked up from germline, CDR1 is SNHLY and CDR2 is FYNNEI. CDR3 size: 14 residues. The junction had 5 bases not matched to a gene; V was cut back by 7 bases and J by 0 bases. As DNA, the CDR3 is TGTGCCAGCACCCAGGGACAGAACCAAGAGACCCAGTACTTC. Its protein is CASTQGQNQETQYF.

The chain links TRBV12-5 to TRBJ2-1; TRBD2 might be the D (7 bases). The V end was cut by 1 base, the J end by 1 base, with 17 bases between. Germline CDR1 is LGHNT and CDR2 is FRNRAP. CDR3 length: 18 amino acids. CDR3 region: CASGLEGEGLRSYNEQFF. The CDR3 DNA is TGTGCTAGTGGTTTGGAGGGGGAGGGGCTTCGGTCCTACAATGAGCAGTTCTTC.

V gene TRBV5-4 combines with J gene TRBJ2-3; perhaps TRBD1 as D (6 bases). In germline, CDR1 is SGHNT, CDR2 YYREEE (reference sequence). The CDR3 is 14 amino acids. The V and J ends lost 3 bases and 11 bases respectively, with 19 bases between them. The CDR3 region is CASSSRGRVPRQYF. As DNA, the CDR3 is TGTGCCAGCAGCTCCAGGGGCAGGGTCCCCCGGCAGTATTTT.

The chain is built from TRBV6-5 and TRBJ1-1; 9 bases line up with TRBD1. Germline V gives CDR1 MNHEY, CDR2 SVGAGI. CDR3 length: 13 amino acids. V lost 4 bases and J lost 11; bases outside the gene matches: 8. The chain's CDR3 is CASSSAAGTGAFF. DNA for the CDR3: TGTGCCAGCAGTTCAGCAGCTGGGACAGGGGCTTTCTTT.

The chain has TRBV7-9 and TRBJ2-7, with 8 bases identical to TRBD2. Germline trimming cut 2 bases from V and 0 bases from J; bases unmatched to any gene: 9. Germline V gene sequence: CDR1 SEHNR, CDR2 FQNEAQ (reference sequence). This CDR3 comprises 17 residues. CDR3 amino acids: CASSLRLPSGFSYEQYF. The DNA of the CDR3 is TGTGCCAGCAGCTTACGCCTGCCTAGCGGGTTCTCCTACGAGCAGTACTTC.

As for this clone: Distinct nucleotide sequences in the sample also encode this CDR3. V is TRBV19 and J is TRBJ2-3, with 8 bases lining up with TRBD2. Per germline, CDR1 LNHDA and CDR2 SQIVND (reference sequence). The CDR3 covers 13 residues. Germline trimming cut 5 bases from V and 4 bases from J; bases unmatched to any gene: 2. Here the CDR3 reads CASSLGLADTQYF. DNA of the CDR3: TGTGCCAGTAGTCTGGGACTAGCAGATACGCAGTATTTT.

The chain uses TRBV2 and TRBJ2-7, with TRBD1 matching over 9 bases. The CDR3 runs 16 residues. Unmatched junction bases numbered 16, after V lost 7 bases and J lost 6 bases. CDR1 is SNHLY, CDR2 FYNNEI, per germline. The CDR3 nucleotides are TGTGCCAGCACCGCTAAAGGGGGGACAGGGAGCCGCGAGCAGTACTTC. Encoded protein: CASTAKGGTGSREQYF.

The chain combines TRBV5-1 with TRBJ1-1, with 9 bases matching TRBD1. The CDR3 contains 13 residues. The V gene's germline CDR1 is SGHRS and CDR2 YFSETQ. With 4 bases clipped from V and 10 bases from J, the junction kept 8 bases outside the gene matches. The CDR3 DNA follows: TGCGCCAGCAGCCCCCAGGACAGGGGAATAGCTTTCTTT. This codes for CASSPQDRGIAFF.

This sequence joins TRBV12-5 and TRBJ2-2; the D is unclear. CDR1 and CDR2 from the germline V gene are LGHNT and FRNRAP. V shed 6 bases and J shed 6 bases, with 17 bases lying between them. The CDR3 sequence is 15 residues long. The CDR3 coding sequence is TGTGCTAGTGGACCTGGAAGGATCCTTTCCGGGGAGCTGTTTTTT. This codes for CASGPGRILSGELFF.

The chain uses TRBV28 and TRBJ1-1; D might be TRBD1 (5 bases). V lost 3 bases and J lost 6, with 14 bases in between. CDR1 and CDR2 from the germline V gene are MDHEN and SYDVKM. The CDR3 runs to 14 residues. The CDR3 is CASSFAGSAAEAFF. CDR3 bases: TGTGCCAGCAGTTTTGCAGGGTCGGCCGCTGAAGCTTTCTTT.

CDR3 in DNA: TGTGCCAGCAGCGATCGGAGGCGGGGCTACGAGCAGTACTTC. It translates to CASSDRRRGYEQYF. The chain employs TRBV4-2 and TRBJ2-7; D may be TRBD2 (6 bases). In germline, CDR1 is LGHNA, CDR2 YNFKEQ. The CDR3 is 14 residues long. The ends were cut back, 5 bases at V and 3 bases at J, with 14 bases in the middle.

The rearrangement links TRBV7-9 to TRBJ1-1; no firm D call. Germline V gene data show CDR1 as SEHNR and CDR2 as FQNEAQ (reference sequence). The CDR3 spans 15 residues. V lost 7 bases and J lost 5, with 20 bases in between. CDR3 sequence: CASTSVGGVGTEAFF. The DNA for the CDR3 is TGTGCCAGCACCTCCGTTGGTGGCGTTGGGACTGAAGCTTTCTTT.

This sequence joins TRBV27 and TRBJ2-1, with 7 nucleotides matching TRBD2. V trimming: 6 bases; J trimming: 1 base; junction bases outside the gene matches: 9. From germline, CDR1 is MNHEY and CDR2 SMNVEV (reference sequence). CDR3 length: 16 amino acids. CDR3 sequence (DNA): TGTGCCAGCAGCCCTGGCCTAGCGGCTTCCTACAATGAGCAGTTCTTC. As protein: CASSPGLAASYNEQFF.

The chain employs TRBV10-3 and TRBJ2-1; D tentatively reads TRBD1 or TRBD2 (7 bases each). This CDR3 is 17 amino acids long. The germline V gene has CDR1 ENHRY and CDR2 SYGVKD. Trimming took 4 bases from V and 6 from J, leaving 22 bases between them. The CDR3 loop reads CAISVTQGGGALNEQFF. The CDR3 region has the DNA TGTGCCATCAGTGTCACTCAGGGGGGAGGGGCCCTCAATGAGCAGTTCTTC.

The rearrangement uses TRBV28 and TRBJ2-1, with D possibly being TRBD2 (5 bases). CDR3 length: 16 amino acids. Germline loops: CDR1 MDHEN, CDR2 SYDVKM. Trimming stripped 6 bases from V and 6 bases from J, with 21 bases between. CDR3 amino acids: CASRDLSGARGNEQFF. CDR3 coding DNA: TGTGCCAGCAGAGACCTAAGCGGAGCCCGCGGCAATGAGCAGTTCTTC.

This chain connects TRBV5-4 to TRBJ2-3; no reliable D call. The CDR3 is 13 residues long. Trimming pared 5 bases from V and 5 bases from J, leaving 12 bases between. Per germline, CDR1 SGHNT and CDR2 YYREEE (reference sequence). The CDR3 nucleotides read TGTGCCAGCAGTCTCGACCAATTAGATACGCAGTATTTT. This translates into CASSLDQLDTQYF. Full variable domain (remainder filled in from reference TRBV5-4 and TRBJ2-3): ETGVTQSPTHLIKTRGQQVTLRCSSQSGHNTVSWYQQALGQGPQFIFQYYREEENGRGNFPPRFSGLQFPNYSSELNVNALELDDSALYLCASSLDQLDTQYFGPGTRLTVL.

V and J are TRBV15 and TRBJ1-5; D may be TRBD1 (5 bases). Trimming removed 2 bases at V and 11 bases at J, with 16 bases between. The CDR3 is 14 residues long. CDR1 LNHNV and CDR2 YYDKDF come from the germline V gene (reference sequence). CDR3 residues: CATSRPAEGSTQHF. In DNA, the CDR3 is TGTGCCACCAGCAGACCAGCAGAGGGGTCGACCCAGCATTTT.